A selection of T cell receptor beta chains follows, all from one sample in a study of blood T cell repertoires in COVID-19. Some clones are missing from TCRdb's copy, which holds only in-frame ones; the method was immunoSEQ multiplex PCR. Of 150,000 to 200,000 clones in the sample, around 86% are singletons; the top ten hold about 7%. Sequenced: peripheral blood. These receptors originate from a middle-aged man with acute or convalescent COVID-19. Each CDR3 is given with its conserved first and last residue. The D gene is left open where the match is weak. Not all rows give a size; the values are once, few, many and, for expanded clones, a class.

V gene: TRBV7-3
D gene: NA
J gene: TRBJ1-1
clone size: few
CDR3 protein: CASSEGQNTEAFF
CDR3 DNA: TGTGCCAGCAGCGAAGGACAGAACACTGAAGCTTTCTTT

V gene: TRBV4-1
D gene: NA
J gene: TRBJ2-7
clone size: NA
CDR3 protein: CASSLLEGSYEQYF
CDR3 DNA: TGCGCCAGCAGCCTTCTGGAGGGCTCCTACGAGCAGTACTTC

V gene: TRBV7-8
D gene: TRBD2
J gene: TRBJ2-3
clone size: once
CDR3 protein: CASSLGRGGADTQYF
CDR3 DNA: TGTGCCAGCAGCTTGGGGCGGGGGGGCGCAGATACGCAGTATTTT

V gene: TRBV7-2
D gene: TRBD1
J gene: TRBJ1-1
clone size: NA
CDR3 protein: CASSADRGMTEAFF
CDR3 DNA: TGTGCCAGCAGCGCAGACAGGGGAATGACTGAAGCTTTCTTT

V gene: TRBV30
D gene: TRBD1
J gene: TRBJ2-5
clone size: NA
CDR3 protein: CAWGTGGLETQYF
CDR3 DNA: TGTGCCTGGGGGACAGGGGGCTTGGAGACCCAGTACTTC

V gene: TRBV6-2/TRBV6-3
D gene: NA
J gene: TRBJ1-1
clone size: once
CDR3 protein: CASSYDRPMNTEAFF
CDR3 DNA: TGTGCCAGCAGTTACGACAGGCCAATGAACACTGAAGCTTTCTTT

V gene: TRBV5-1
D gene: TRBD2
J gene: TRBJ2-1
clone size: NA
CDR3 protein: CASSWEGRQEQFF
CDR3 DNA: TGCGCCAGCAGCTGGGAGGGAAGGCAAGAGCAGTTCTTC

V gene: TRBV30
D gene: TRBD1
J gene: TRBJ1-1
clone size: NA
CDR3 protein: CAWGRLGQGSNEAFF
CDR3 DNA: TGTGCCTGGGGTAGGCTAGGACAGGGTTCGAATGAAGCTTTCTTT

V gene: TRBV6-5
D gene: NA
J gene: TRBJ2-1
clone size: NA
CDR3 protein: CASSYWGQGEQFF
CDR3 DNA: TGTGCCAGCAGTTACTGGGGGCAGGGTGAGCAGTTCTTC

V gene: TRBV4-1
D gene: NA
J gene: TRBJ2-3
clone size: NA
CDR3 protein: CASSLMGATTDTQYF
CDR3 DNA: TGCGCCAGCAGCCTGATGGGGGCTACGACAGATACGCAGTATTTT

V gene: TRBV10-2
D gene: TRBD1
J gene: TRBJ2-2
clone size: NA
CDR3 protein: CASSGQGVTGELFF
CDR3 DNA: TGCGCCAGCAGTGGACAGGGGGTCACCGGGGAGCTGTTTTTT

V gene: TRBV19
D gene: TRBD1
J gene: TRBJ2-7
clone size: NA
CDR3 protein: CASSIRDRGTYEQYF
CDR3 DNA: TGTGCCAGTAGTATCCGGGACAGGGGCACCTACGAGCAGTACTTC

V gene: TRBV7-9
D gene: NA
J gene: TRBJ1-5
clone size: NA
CDR3 protein: CASRVGVRSGQPQHF
CDR3 DNA: TGTGCCAGCAGGGTAGGGGTACGGAGTGGTCAGCCCCAGCATTTT

V gene: TRBV5-5
D gene: NA
J gene: TRBJ1-1
clone size: few
CDR3 protein: CATAGTSGSGEAFF
CDR3 DNA: TGTGCCACCGCCGGGACAAGCGGGAGTGGTGAAGCTTTCTTT

V gene: TRBV6-5
D gene: NA
J gene: TRBJ2-5
clone size: NA
CDR3 protein: CASSYRSGQGRETQYF
CDR3 DNA: TGTGCCAGCAGTTACAGGAGCGGGCAGGGTCGGGAGACCCAGTACTTC

V gene: TRBV27
D gene: TRBD1
J gene: TRBJ1-1
clone size: NA
CDR3 protein: CASSFTGERAFF
CDR3 DNA: TGTGCCAGCAGTTTCACAGGGGAGAGGGCTTTCTTT

V gene: TRBV28
D gene: NA
J gene: TRBJ2-7
clone size: NA
CDR3 protein: CASSLNLIYEQYF
CDR3 DNA: TGTGCCAGCAGTCTAAACCTGATCTACGAGCAGTACTTC

V gene: TRBV6-6
D gene: NA
J gene: TRBJ1-5
clone size: few
CDR3 protein: CASTRSGNSNQPQHF
CDR3 DNA: TGTGCCAGCACTCGATCGGGCAATAGCAATCAGCCCCAGCATTTT

V gene: TRBV9
D gene: TRBD2
J gene: TRBJ2-3
clone size: NA
CDR3 protein: CASSTGLAGVGDTQYF
CDR3 DNA: TGTGCCAGCAGCACTGGACTAGCGGGGGTCGGCGATACGCAGTATTTT

V gene: TRBV7-6
D gene: TRBD2
J gene: TRBJ2-1
clone size: NA
CDR3 protein: CASSLRSTSGGADEQFF
CDR3 DNA: TGTGCCAGCAGCTTACGTTCGACTAGCGGGGGGGCCGATGAGCAGTTCTTC

V gene: TRBV11-2
D gene: NA
J gene: TRBJ1-6
clone size: NA
CDR3 protein: CASSLGDTFYNSPLHF
CDR3 DNA: TGTGCCAGCAGCTTAGGGGACACCTTCTATAATTCACCCCTCCACTTT

V gene: TRBV7-2
D gene: TRBD2
J gene: TRBJ2-3
clone size: NA
CDR3 protein: CASSSGLAGVSTDTQYF
CDR3 DNA: TGTGCCAGCAGTTCCGGACTAGCGGGGGTCAGTACAGATACGCAGTATTTT

V gene: TRBV7-6
D gene: NA
J gene: TRBJ2-1
clone size: NA
CDR3 protein: CASSLLGGGQSRAEQFF
CDR3 DNA: TGTGCCAGCAGCTTACTCGGAGGGGGCCAAAGTCGGGCTGAGCAGTTCTTC

V gene: TRBV6-5
D gene: NA
J gene: TRBJ1-2
clone size: few
CDR3 protein: CASRWGAGYTF
CDR3 DNA: TGTGCCAGCCGGTGGGGCGCGGGCTACACCTTC

V gene: TRBV5-4
D gene: TRBD2
J gene: TRBJ2-5
clone size: NA
CDR3 protein: CASSLTSGGTRQETQYF
CDR3 DNA: TGTGCCAGCAGCTTGACTAGCGGGGGGACGAGACAAGAGACCCAGTACTTC

V gene: TRBV28
D gene: NA
J gene: TRBJ1-1
clone size: NA
CDR3 protein: CASSSSGLPNTEAFF
CDR3 DNA: TGTGCCAGCAGTTCGTCAGGGTTACCGAACACTGAAGCTTTCTTT

V gene: TRBV11-2
D gene: NA
J gene: TRBJ1-6
clone size: NA
CDR3 protein: CASSLDRGTLHF
CDR3 DNA: TGTGCCAGCAGCTTAGATAGGGGAACCCTCCACTTT

V gene: TRBV24-1
D gene: TRBD1
J gene: TRBJ2-5
clone size: NA
CDR3 protein: CATSDARTGGGETQYF
CDR3 DNA: TGTGCCACCAGTGACGCGCGGACAGGGGGCGGCGAGACCCAGTACTTC

V gene: TRBV5-1
D gene: TRBD2
J gene: TRBJ2-1
clone size: NA
CDR3 protein: CASSWTSGGPSYNEQFF
CDR3 DNA: TGCGCCAGCAGCTGGACTAGCGGGGGACCCTCCTACAATGAGCAGTTCTTC

V gene: TRBV2
D gene: NA
J gene: TRBJ1-4
clone size: NA
CDR3 protein: CASSPGGSNEKLFF
CDR3 DNA: TGTGCCAGCTCCCCAGGAGGTTCTAATGAAAAACTGTTTTTT

V gene: TRBV5-1
D gene: TRBD2
J gene: TRBJ2-5
clone size: NA
CDR3 protein: CASRGLAGGTQETQYF
CDR3 DNA: TGCGCCAGCAGAGGACTAGCGGGGGGGACCCAAGAGACCCAGTACTTC

V gene: TRBV19
D gene: TRBD2
J gene: TRBJ2-7
clone size: few
CDR3 protein: CASSMGLAGQKYF
CDR3 DNA: TGTGCCAGTAGTATGGGGCTAGCGGGACAGAAGTACTTC

V gene: TRBV6-5
D gene: NA
J gene: TRBJ1-1
clone size: NA
CDR3 protein: CASRHQDSSEAFF
CDR3 DNA: TGTGCCAGCAGGCACCAGGACAGTTCTGAAGCTTTCTTT

V gene: TRBV5-1
D gene: TRBD1
J gene: TRBJ2-5
clone size: NA
CDR3 protein: CASGTGTGGGETQYF
CDR3 DNA: TGCGCCAGCGGGACCGGGACAGGGGGAGGCGAGACCCAGTACTTC

V gene: TRBV5-1
D gene: NA
J gene: TRBJ2-1
clone size: NA
CDR3 protein: CASSPRTSSPNEQFF
CDR3 DNA: TGCGCCAGCAGCCCACGTACATCCAGTCCCAATGAGCAGTTCTTC

V gene: TRBV18
D gene: TRBD1
J gene: TRBJ2-5
clone size: NA
CDR3 protein: CASSPGGQGETQYF
CDR3 DNA: TGTGCCAGCTCACCAGGGGGACAGGGAGAGACCCAGTACTTC

V gene: TRBV28
D gene: NA
J gene: TRBJ1-5
clone size: once
CDR3 protein: CASSLSGGNQPQHF
CDR3 DNA: TGTGCCAGCAGTTTATCGGGCGGGAATCAGCCCCAGCATTTT

V gene: TRBV19
D gene: TRBD2
J gene: TRBJ2-7
clone size: NA
CDR3 protein: CASSIGLAGLEQYF
CDR3 DNA: TGTGCCAGTAGTATAGGACTAGCGGGGCTCGAGCAGTACTTC

V gene: TRBV4-2
D gene: NA
J gene: TRBJ1-1
clone size: NA
CDR3 protein: CASSQGSGMGLAEAFF
CDR3 DNA: TGTGCCAGCAGCCAAGGCTCGGGGATGGGTCTGGCTGAAGCTTTCTTT

V gene: TRBV7-2
D gene: NA
J gene: TRBJ2-3
clone size: NA
CDR3 protein: CASSFLRWDTQYF
CDR3 DNA: TGTGCCAGCAGCTTTCTCAGGTGGGATACGCAGTATTTT

V gene: TRBV15
D gene: NA
J gene: TRBJ1-1
clone size: NA
CDR3 protein: CATSREPTGGTEAFF
CDR3 DNA: TGTGCCACCAGCAGAGAGCCGACCGGGGGCACTGAAGCTTTCTTT

V gene: TRBV5-1
D gene: TRBD1
J gene: TRBJ2-2
clone size: NA
CDR3 protein: CASSPGQGAIFGELFF
CDR3 DNA: TGCGCCAGCAGCCCAGGACAGGGGGCTATTTTCGGGGAGCTGTTTTTT

V gene: TRBV24-1
D gene: TRBD1
J gene: TRBJ2-1
clone size: NA
CDR3 protein: CATSDPAGGSYNEQFF
CDR3 DNA: TGTGCCACCAGTGATCCCGCAGGGGGCTCCTACAATGAGCAGTTCTTC